This T cell receptor beta chain is from a study of cytomegalovirus exposure and HLA in healthy donors. This clone has a single count. Its antigen is as yet unknown. General study results and limits: The authors enumerated 150 to 200 TCR beta chains as linked to cytomegalovirus. A subsequent analysis found that TCR clusters from the first cohort also tended to co-occur in the approximately 110 validation repertoires, with around 94% of cluster scores above 0. Published work reported that the classifier diagnosed cytomegalovirus status with high specificity and sensitivity. The CMV antigen specificity of three CMV-associated chains was confirmed through in vitro analysis.

TCRdb keeps only in-frame clones here, not all; method: immunoSEQ multiplex PCR. The repertoire holds about 38,000 clones, with roughly 91% as singletons. The V gene lost 7 bases and the J gene lost 8 bases, with 23 bases spanning the gap. This CDR3 spans 14 amino acids. CDR1 is GTSNPN, CDR2 SVGIG, per germline (reference sequence). The receptor was derived from a man aged 18 to 30 in good health and CMV-seronegative. Sequencing input: PBMCs. The chain couples TRBV30 to TRBJ1-2, with D hard to call. This chain's CDR3 is CASLLGGDWGGYTF. The DNA of the CDR3 is TGTGCCTCGCTGCTAGGAGGCGATTGGGGAGGCTACACCTTC.